These 20 T cell receptor beta chains were sequenced from one sample in a study of blood T cell repertoires in COVID-19. Data came from immunoSEQ multiplex PCR; TCRdb stores just in-frame clones and leaves some out. The table includes roughly 300,000 clones, approximately 90% detected once. The sample comprised PBMCs or T cells enriched from blood (not recorded which). The source is a woman between 25 and 40 years old who had recovered from COVID-19.

The V and J genes are TRBV6-5 and TRBJ2-1; TRBD2 matches 8 bases. V shed 5 bases and J 9 bases; nucleotides not matched to a gene: 12. CDR1 MNHEY and CDR2 SVGAGI come from the germline V gene. This CDR3 has 15 amino acids. The CDR3 DNA reads as TGTGCCAGCAGTCACGCCCGGGGGGGCATAGGTGAGCAGTTCTTC. This gives the protein CASSHARGGIGEQFF.

This chain links TRBV6-5 with TRBJ2-3; TRBD2 agrees at 14 bases. Germline trimming cut 11 bases from V and 11 bases from J; bases unmatched to any gene: 12. Germline lookup yields CDR1 MNHEY and CDR2 SVGAGI. This CDR3 region has 14 residues. The CDR3 coding sequence is TGTGCCGCCCGGGGACTAGCGGGGGTCAGGGAGCAGTATTTT. Amino acids: CAARGLAGVREQYF.

The chain has TRBV30 and TRBJ1-2; D is unresolved. The CDR3 length is 15 residues. V lost 3 bases and J 7 bases, leaving 21 bases between the germline ends. Germline V gene lookup returns CDR1 GTSNPN and CDR2 SVGIG (reference sequence). CDR3 region: CAWRWAVRSVAGYTF. CDR3 coding DNA: TGTGCCTGGAGGTGGGCAGTACGATCTGTTGCTGGCTACACCTTC.

This clone was observed a few times. This chain joins TRBV11-1 and TRBJ1-1, with D possibly matching TRBD1 (6 bases). Trimming took 1 base from V and 1 from J, leaving 13 bases between them. The CDR3 runs to 16 residues. Looked up from germline, CDR1 is SGHAT and CDR2 is FQDESV (reference sequence). The CDR3 protein is CASSLGGGQPNTEAFF. CDR3 in DNA: TGTGCCAGCAGCTTAGGGGGCGGACAGCCGAACACTGAAGCTTTCTTT.

The chain links TRBV9 to TRBJ1-1, with TRBD1 matching 9 bases. Germline V gene data show CDR1 as SGDLS and CDR2 as YYNGEE. CDR3 size: 15 residues. J gave up 6 bases and V 3 bases, and 9 bases lay outside the gene matches. The CDR3 DNA reads as TGTGCCAGCAGCGCATGGGACAGGGAATTACCTGAAGCTTTCTTT. Translation gives CASSAWDRELPEAFF.

This chain joins TRBV10-3 and TRBJ2-1, with D hard to call. Trimming cost V 2 bases and J 10 bases, with 9 bases left between them. CDR1 is ENHRY and CDR2 is SYGVKD in the germline V gene. This CDR3 region has 12 residues. In DNA, the CDR3 is TGTGCCATCAGTGAGGTCCGACAAGAGCAGTTCTTC. Protein product: CAISEVRQEQFF.

The V call is TRBV4-3, the J call TRBJ1-3; D is possibly TRBD1 (5 bases). Germline V CDR1 and CDR2: LGHNA, YSLEER. The CDR3 is made up of 14 amino acids. V was pared by 0 bases and J by 4 bases, with 7 bases between. CDR3 in DNA: TGCGCCAGCAGCCAAGAGGGGGGAGGAAACACCATATATTTT. This sequence encodes CASSQEGGGNTIYF.

The chain links TRBV7-9 to TRBJ2-7, with D possibly TRBD1 on 6 matching bases. Germline CDR1 reads SEHNR; CDR2 reads FQNEAQ (reference sequence). The length of the CDR3 is 14 residues. With 3 bases removed from V and 2 bases from J, the gap between germline ends came to 11 bases. The DNA for the CDR3 is TGTGCCAGCAGCTTCCGACAGGATACCTACGAGCAGTACTTC. Translating it yields CASSFRQDTYEQYF.

This clone was observed a single time. The chain combines TRBV4-2 with TRBJ1-6; D unclear. CDR1 and CDR2 from the germline V gene are LGHNA and YNFKEQ. V shed 0 bases and J shed 0 bases, with 12 bases lying between them. This CDR3 region has 18 residues. CDR3 amino acids: CASSQEARISSYNSPLHF. CDR3 bases: TGTGCCAGCAGCCAAGAAGCCAGGATAAGCTCCTATAATTCACCCCTCCACTTT.

This rearrangement joins TRBV5-1 to TRBJ2-3; 16 bases agree with TRBD2. Trimming took 4 bases from V and 4 from J; bases not matched to a gene: 6. The CDR3 totals 17 residues. In germline, CDR1 is SGHRS, CDR2 YFSETQ. CDR3 DNA sequence: TGCGCCAGCAGCCAGGGACTAGCGGGGGGGCCCCCAGATACGCAGTATTTT. Amino acids: CASSQGLAGGPPDTQYF. The whole variable domain, remainder taken from reference TRBV5-1 and TRBJ2-3, is KAGVTQTPRYLIKTRGQQVTLSCSPISGHRSVSWYQQTPGQGLQFLFEYFSETQRNKGNFPGRFSGRQFSNSRSEMNVSTLELGDSALYLCASSQGLAGGPPDTQYFGPGTRLTVL.

In this sample, this clone turned up once. This rearrangement joins TRBV19 to TRBJ1-1; the D is unclear. Germline V CDR1 and CDR2: LNHDA, SQIVND (reference sequence). The CDR3 sequence is 13 residues long. Trimming cost V 8 bases and J 1 base, with 11 bases left between them. Here the CDR3 reads CASGLSGNTEAFF. As DNA, the CDR3 is TGTGCCAGTGGGCTTTCAGGGAACACTGAAGCTTTCTTT.

This clone was counted only a few times. This chain connects TRBV2 to TRBJ1-1; D not certain. Trimming cost V 6 bases and J 0 bases, with 8 bases left between them. Germline-derived CDR1 and CDR2 are SNHLY and FYNNEI. The CDR3 length is 13 residues. CDR3 residues: CASSAELNTEAFF. The CDR3 DNA reads as TGTGCCAGCAGCGCAGAATTGAACACTGAAGCTTTCTTT.

The rearrangement uses TRBV4-3 and TRBJ1-2, with D maybe TRBD1 (5 bases). CDR1 and CDR2 (germline): LGHNA, YSLEER. The CDR3 length is 12 residues. V gave up 1 base and J gave up 7 bases, with 7 bases separating them. CDR3 nucleotides: TGCGCCAGCAGCCAAGGGGGGGGTGGCTACACCTTC. This sequence encodes CASSQGGGGYTF.

The chain is built from TRBV7-9 and TRBJ2-3; a weak D match, TRBD1 (6 bases). Trimming cost V 4 bases and J 3 bases, with 17 bases left between them. CDR1 is SEHNR, CDR2 FQNEAQ, per germline (reference sequence). The CDR3 extends over 16 amino acids. This CDR3 is CASSSWTALRTDTQYF. In DNA, the CDR3 is TGTGCCAGCAGCTCCTGGACAGCCCTTCGGACAGATACGCAGTATTTT.

This chain connects TRBV4-3 to TRBJ1-1, with TRBD1 identical over 9 bases. This CDR3 is 15 amino acids long. V was clipped by 3 bases and J by 4 bases; unmatched bases: 6. Looked up from germline, CDR1 is LGHNA and CDR2 is YSLEER. CDR3 in amino acids: CASSHSQGARTEAFF. DNA for the CDR3: TGCGCCAGCAGCCATTCACAGGGGGCGCGCACTGAAGCTTTCTTT.

This rearrangement joins TRBV10-3 to TRBJ1-5; 7 bases agree with TRBD1. The V segment lost 6 bases and the J segment 4 bases; nucleotides outside the gene matches: 6. This CDR3 has 14 amino acids. Germline V gene data show CDR1 as ENHRY and CDR2 as SYGVKD. The CDR3 sequence is CAISRDSSNQPQHF. The CDR3 DNA reads TGTGCCATCAGCCGGGACAGCTCAAATCAGCCCCAGCATTTT.

The rearrangement links TRBV6-5 to TRBJ1-2; weak D call: TRBD1 (6 bases). V gave up 0 bases and J gave up 8 bases, with 10 bases separating them. Germline lookup yields CDR1 MNHEY and CDR2 SVGAGI. The length of the CDR3 is 13 residues. The chain's CDR3 is CASSYSAGVGYTF. In DNA form, the CDR3 reads TGTGCCAGCAGTTACTCGGCAGGGGTGGGCTACACCTTC.

The J gene is TRBJ1-6, the V gene TRBV27; TRBD1 aligns across 8 bases. CDR3 length: 16 residues. J was trimmed by 4 bases and V by 3 bases; bases with no gene match: 5. Germline CDR1 reads MNHEY; CDR2 reads SMNVEV (reference sequence). CDR3 nucleotides: TGTGCCAGCAGTTTGAGGACAGGGAGGTATAATTCACCCCTCCACTTT. Its protein product is CASSLRTGRYNSPLHF.

This sequence joins TRBV5-1 and TRBJ2-5, with 10 bases that match TRBD2. The junction had 5 bases not matched to a gene; V was cut back by 4 bases and J by 5 bases. CDR3 length equals 14 residues. CDR1 and CDR2 from the germline V gene are SGHRS and YFSETQ. In nucleotides, the CDR3 is TGCGCCAGCAGCAGTAGCGGGGGGATGGAGACCCAGTACTTC. It is translated as CASSSSGGMETQYF. Variable domain in full (rest from reference TRBV5-1 and TRBJ2-5): KAGVTQTPRYLIKTRGQQVTLSCSPISGHRSVSWYQQTPGQGLQFLFEYFSETQRNKGNFPGRFSGRQFSNSRSEMNVSTLELGDSALYLCASSSSGGMETQYFGPGTRLLVL.

The CDR3 sequence: CASSGQLYNSPLHF. CDR3 in DNA: TGTGCCAGCAGCGGACAGCTCTATAATTCACCCCTCCACTTT. V is TRBV11-1 and J is TRBJ1-6; TRBD1 might be the D (6 bases). The CDR3 totals 14 residues. Trimming cost V 5 bases and J 3 bases, with 8 bases left between them. Germline V gives CDR1 SGHAT, CDR2 FQDESV (reference sequence). Full variable domain (remainder filled in from reference TRBV11-1 and TRBJ1-6): EAEVAQSPRYKITEKSQAVAFWCDPISGHATLYWYRQILGQGPELLVQFQDESVVDDSQLPKDRFSAERLKGVDSTLKIQPAELGDSAMYLCASSGQLYNSPLHFGNGTRLTVT.